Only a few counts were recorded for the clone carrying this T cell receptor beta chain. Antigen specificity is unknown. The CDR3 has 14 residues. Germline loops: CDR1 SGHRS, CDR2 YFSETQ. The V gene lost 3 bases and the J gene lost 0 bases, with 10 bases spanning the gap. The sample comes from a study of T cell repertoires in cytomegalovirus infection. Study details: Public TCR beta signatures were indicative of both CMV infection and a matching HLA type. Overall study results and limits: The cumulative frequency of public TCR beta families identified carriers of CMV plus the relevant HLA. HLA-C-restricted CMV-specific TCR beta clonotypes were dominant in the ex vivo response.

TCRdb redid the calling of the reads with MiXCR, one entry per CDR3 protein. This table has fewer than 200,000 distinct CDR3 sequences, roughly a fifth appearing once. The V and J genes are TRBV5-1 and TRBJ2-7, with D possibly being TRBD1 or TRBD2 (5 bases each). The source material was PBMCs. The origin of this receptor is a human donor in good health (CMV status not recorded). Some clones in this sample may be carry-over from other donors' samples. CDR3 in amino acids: CASSYSGASYEQYF. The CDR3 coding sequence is TGCGCCAGCAGCTACTCCGGGGCCTCCTACGAGCAGTACTTC.